The 8 T cell receptor beta chains below come from one sample, sequenced in a study of cytomegalovirus exposure and HLA in healthy donors. This PCR relied on a set of 60 Vbeta primers and 13 Jbeta primers. The repertoire was sequenced with immunoSEQ multiplex PCR; TCRdb's copy has only in-frame clones and lacks some. Of about 160,000 clones listed, under 75% are singletons. The specimen was PBMCs. The receptors here all came from a man in his forties or fifties in good health and CMV-seropositive.

The rearrangement joins TRBV19 to TRBJ1-5; D ambiguous. This CDR3 is 12 amino acids long. V lost 3 bases, J lost 4 bases, and 4 bases lay in between. Germline CDR1 reads LNHDA; CDR2 reads SQIVND (reference sequence). CDR3 residues: CASSIANQPQHF. The CDR3 DNA follows: TGTGCCAGTAGTATCGCGAATCAGCCCCAGCATTTT.

The rearrangement uses TRBV6-6 and TRBJ2-2; D gene ambiguous. Germline-derived CDR1 and CDR2 are MNHNY and SVGAGI (reference sequence). Trimming removed 7 bases at V and 6 bases at J, with 12 bases between. The CDR3 loop spans 13 amino acids. The CDR3 spells CASNDFSSGELFF. CDR3 DNA sequence: TGTGCCAGCAACGACTTCTCTTCCGGGGAGCTGTTTTTT.

V usage is TRBV19 and J usage is TRBJ1-1; 10 bases are shared with TRBD1. The V segment lost 4 bases and the J segment 5 bases; nucleotides outside the gene matches: 7. This CDR3 region has 15 residues. Per germline, CDR1 LNHDA and CDR2 SQIVND (reference sequence). The CDR3 DNA reads as TGTGCCAGTAGTACAAGGACAGGGGGAGGGACTGAAGCTTTCTTT. Protein: CASSTRTGGGTEAFF.

The rearrangement joins TRBV4-2 to TRBJ1-1; D might be TRBD1 (5 bases). The CDR3 loop spans 15 amino acids. Germline-derived CDR1 and CDR2 are LGHNA and YNFKEQ. V gave up 0 bases and J gave up 11 bases, with 19 bases separating them. In DNA form, the CDR3 reads TGTGCCAGCAGCCAAGAAGGGCAGGGATCCCTCCGCGCTTTCTTT. Residues: CASSQEGQGSLRAFF.

This clone was seen a few times. The chain carries TRBV7-9 and TRBJ2-7, with a tentative D call TRBD1 (6 bases). Between the trimmed V and J ends, which lost 5 bases and 3 bases, there was a span of 14 bases. The germline gives CDR1 SEHNR, CDR2 FQNEAQ (reference sequence). The CDR3 is 14 residues long. The CDR3 region is CASSPQGRIYEQYF. The CDR3 region has the DNA TGTGCCAGCAGCCCACAGGGTAGAATCTACGAGCAGTACTTC.

This clone has just a few counts. The J gene is TRBJ1-2, the V gene TRBV6-5, with 9 bases fitting TRBD1. The germline CDR1 and CDR2 sequences are MNHEY and SVGAGI. V gave up 7 bases and J gave up 5 bases; unmatched junction bases: 2. This CDR3 is built from 12 residues. Here the CDR3 DNA reads TGTGCCAGCACGGGACAGGGATATGGCTACACCTTC. Its translation is CASTGQGYGYTF.

The chain is built from TRBV6-1 and TRBJ1-5, with D tentatively TRBD1 (5 bases). The CDR3 covers 13 residues. CDR1 MNHNS and CDR2 SASEGT come from the germline V gene. V was shortened by 4 bases and J by 7 bases, with 11 bases between the two germline ends. The CDR3 loop reads CASSGGGRQPQHF. The DNA for the CDR3 is TGTGCCAGCAGTGGGGGGGGTAGGCAGCCCCAGCATTTT.

The genes are TRBV29-1 and TRBJ1-5; weak D call: TRBD1 (5 bases). This CDR3 comprises 14 residues. V lost 7 bases to trimming and J lost 5 bases, with 18 bases between them. Germline V gene lookup returns CDR1 SQVTM and CDR2 ANQGSEA. The CDR3 DNA is TGCAGCGCCCTCATCGGTTCGGGGGATCAGCCCCAGCATTTT. Amino acids: CSALIGSGDQPQHF. Based on the CDR3 plus reference TRBV29-1 and TRBJ1-5, the full variable domain is SAVISQKPSRDICQRGTSLTIQCQVDSQVTMMFWYRQQPGQSLTLIATANQGSEATYESGFVIDKFPISRPNLTFSTLTVSNMSPEDSSIYLCSALIGSGDQPQHFGDGTRLSIL.